The entry below describes one T cell receptor (beta chain). Its cognate antigen is unknown. The CDR3 is 13 residues long. Germline V gene sequence: CDR1 GTSNPN, CDR2 SVGIG (reference sequence). The record originates from a study of regulatory and conventional T cells in RAG deficiency. Points from the study as a whole: Compared with controls, unique Treg TCR beta sequences dropped roughly 100-fold in Omenn syndrome and CID/AS. Shannon entropy fell and Simpson indices rose in RAG-deficient patients. In Omenn syndrome, Treg and Tconv repertoires overlapped >90%.

Genomic DNA came from blood conventional CD4+ T cells gated CD25-low CD127-high. Produced via immunoSEQ multiplex PCR; TCRdb's table is partial and in-frame only. Here the sample spans 20,000 to 25,000 clones, around 96% being singletons. This sample also appeared in a second study, on regulatory T cells. From that report: The PCR used 52 TRBV and 13 TRBJ primers. Skewed V and J usage and few unique V-J pairs marked patient repertoires, most in Tregs.

This clonotype was sampled from a human donor in good health. Material: CD25- CD4+ T cells sorted from blood. The chain links TRBV30 to TRBJ2-5; 7 bases agree with TRBD1. The closer fit of TRBJ2-7 to the DNA end suggests the J call may be wrong. The CDR3 DNA sequence: TGTGCCTGGAGTCCGGGACAGAACTACGAGCAGTACTTC. Translating gives CAWSPGQNYEQYF.